This T cell receptor (beta chain) was sequenced in a study of cytomegalovirus exposure and HLA in healthy donors. General study findings and limits: The study dropped some indistinguishable V segments, TRBV6-2 and TRBV6-3 among them. A later analysis reportedly found that, within productive TCRs, an Asian-associated ancestry cluster had fewer N-insertions than the mean observed across the roughly 670 donors. Cytomegalovirus association was assigned to 170 or so TCR beta chains. For presence/absence analyses, sequencing depth was assumed to be roughly uniform across donors.

On this clone: The antigen remains undetermined.

Use of 60 Vbeta and 13 Jbeta primers characterized the PCR. TCRdb keeps only in-frame clones here, not all; method: immunoSEQ multiplex PCR. The sample contains 150,000 to 200,000 clones, approximately 84% of which appear only once. The ends were cut back, 3 bases at V and 8 bases at J, with 13 bases in the middle. The CDR3 loop spans 13 amino acids. The germline V gene encodes CDR1 KGHSH and CDR2 LQKENI. What was sequenced was PBMCs. This receptor was taken from a woman aged 40 to 50 in good health and CMV-seropositive. V usage is TRBV18 and J usage is TRBJ1-2; D is unclear. This CDR3 reads CASSPLRDVGYTF. CDR3 bases: TGTGCCAGCTCACCTTTACGGGATGTAGGCTACACCTTC. The entire variable domain, with the rest obtained from reference TRBV18 and TRBJ1-2, is as follows: NAGVMQNPRHLVRRRGQEARLRCSPMKGHSHVYWYRQLPEEGLKFMVYLQKENIIDESGMPKERFSAEFPKEGPSILRIQQVVRGDSAAYFCASSPLRDVGYTFGSGTRLTVV.